This T cell receptor beta chain was found in a study of OX40 agonist ivuxolimab in advanced cancers. Generated by immunoSEQ multiplex PCR, the TCRdb table keeps only in-frame clones and is missing some. The sample comprises tens of thousands of clones, 65% to 85% of which are singletons, and roughly 7% rests with the top ten. The V gene's germline CDR1 is MDHEN and CDR2 SYDVKM. The CDR3 contains 13 residues. J was trimmed by 4 bases and V by 5 bases; bases with no gene match: 4. Concerning this clone: The antigen remains undetermined.

Study conclusions and caveats: It was also the case that some nonresponders had low normalized T-cell clonal expansion.

The chain is built from TRBV28 and TRBJ1-2; 7 bases line up with TRBD1. The sequence came from an adult with an advanced solid tumor such as melanoma, head and neck, liver or kidney cancer. The sample in question was CD4+ or CD8+ T cells sorted from blood, obtained in a trial of the OX40 agonist ivuxolimab. The CDR3 reads CASSGQVGYGYTF. As DNA, the CDR3 is TGTGCCAGCAGTGGACAGGTCGGCTATGGCTACACCTTC.